The clone carrying this TCR beta chain was detected ten times or more. Germline V CDR1 and CDR2: GTSNPN, SVGIG (reference sequence). The V and J ends lost 1 base and 6 bases respectively, with 17 bases between them. CDR3 length equals 15 residues. TCR beta CDR3 regions were amplified from RNA. Initially, a first-round RT-PCR of the TCR CDR3 employed the HTBI primer set. TCRdb re-analysed the multiplex PCR reads in MiXCR, keeping a single row per CDR3 protein. The sample yields about 360,000 distinct CDR3 sequences, less than 15% seen once. This sample was included in a study of T cells in Graves' hyperthyroidism and ophthalmopathy.

The chain carries TRBV30 and TRBJ2-3, with TRBD2 as a possible D gene (6 bases). Sequencing was carried out using blood. The TCR sequence derives from a young woman with Graves' hyperthyroidism. The CDR3: CAWSGLVGSGDTQYF. The CDR3 coding sequence is TGTGCCTGGAGTGGACTAGTGGGCTCAGGGGATACGCAGTATTTT.